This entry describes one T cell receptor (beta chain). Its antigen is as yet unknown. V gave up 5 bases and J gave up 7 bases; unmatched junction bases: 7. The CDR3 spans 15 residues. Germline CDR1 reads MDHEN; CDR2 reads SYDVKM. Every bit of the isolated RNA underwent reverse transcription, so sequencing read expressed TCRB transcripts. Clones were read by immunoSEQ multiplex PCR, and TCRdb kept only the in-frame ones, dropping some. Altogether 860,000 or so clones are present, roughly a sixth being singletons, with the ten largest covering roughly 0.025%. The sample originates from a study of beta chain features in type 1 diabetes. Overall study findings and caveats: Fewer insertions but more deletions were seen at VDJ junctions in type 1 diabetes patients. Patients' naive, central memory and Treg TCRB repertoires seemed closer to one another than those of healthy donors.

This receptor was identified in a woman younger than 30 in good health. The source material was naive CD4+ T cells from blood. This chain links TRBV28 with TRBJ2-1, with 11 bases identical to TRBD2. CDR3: CASSPLAGVSNEQFF. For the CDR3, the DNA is TGTGCCAGCAGTCCACTAGCGGGAGTCAGTAATGAGCAGTTCTTC.